A single sample is the source of the 23 T cell receptor beta chains below, sequenced in a study of T cell repertoires in cytomegalovirus infection. One entry per CDR3 protein results from TCRdb running MiXCR on the reads. The data show roughly 90,000 distinct CDR3 sequences, 20% to 30% seen once. These TCRs' antigens remain unknown. Sequences were derived from CD8+ T cells from cultured PBMCs, sampled from culture after CMV antigen stimulation. Receptors originate from a human donor in good health (CMV status not recorded). Some clones in this sample may be carry-over from other donors' samples.

This clonotype was seen only a few times. DNA for the CDR3: TGTGCCAGCAGGGGAAGCGGGAGCTACGAGCAGTACTTC. Its protein is CASRGSGSYEQYF. The V gene is TRBV7-9, the J gene TRBJ2-7; 8 bases match TRBD2. Germline V gene lookup returns CDR1 SEHNR and CDR2 FQNEAQ (reference sequence). The CDR3 runs 13 residues. The V and J ends lost 6 bases and 3 bases, in that order; junction bases with no gene match: 4.

The rearrangement links TRBV6-2 or TRBV6-3 to TRBJ1-1, with D possibly matching TRBD1 (5 bases). The CDR3 contains 17 residues. In germline, CDR1 is MNHEY, CDR2 SVGEGT. With 6 bases removed from V and 1 base from J, the gap between germline ends came to 21 bases. For the CDR3, the DNA is TGTGCCAGCAGCCTACTGACAGCGGGAAAAGAGAACACTGAAGCTTTCTTT. Translation: CASSLLTAGKENTEAFF.

This clonotype has just a few counts. The chain has TRBV19 and TRBJ1-1; no definite D call. In germline, CDR1 is LNHDA, CDR2 SQIVND (reference sequence). The CDR3 totals 14 residues. Trimming cost V 6 bases and J 4 bases, with 15 bases left between them. The CDR3 bases are TGTGCCAGTAGCGGAGACACCTGGTCCACTGAAGCTTTCTTT. Residues: CASSGDTWSTEAFF.

CDR3 sequence: CASTGNGASNEKLFF. CDR3 bases: TGTGCCAGCACCGGTAACGGGGCGAGTAATGAAAAACTGTTTTTT. The chain couples TRBV2 to TRBJ1-4; D is perhaps TRBD1 (5 bases). Trimming took 7 bases from V and 4 from J, leaving 16 bases between them. The germline CDR1 and CDR2 sequences are SNHLY and FYNNEI. The CDR3 runs 15 residues.

This chain connects TRBV2 to TRBJ1-5; 9 bases agree with TRBD1. CDR1 is SNHLY, CDR2 FYNNEI, per germline. The CDR3 is made up of 15 amino acids. The V segment lost 4 bases and the J segment 6 bases; nucleotides outside the gene matches: 7. CDR3 region: CASSGDRGEAQPQHF. The CDR3, as DNA: TGTGCCAGCAGTGGCGACAGGGGGGAGGCTCAGCCCCAGCATTTT.

The chain is built from TRBV9 and TRBJ2-7; TRBD1 matches at 9 bases. The CDR3 consists of 14 residues. With V trimmed by 0 bases and J by 5 bases, 3 bases remained unmatched. Germline-derived CDR1 and CDR2 are SGDLS and YYNGEE. The chain's CDR3 is CASSVETGGNEQYF. The CDR3 coding sequence is TGTGCCAGCAGCGTAGAAACAGGGGGCAACGAGCAGTACTTC.

This clonotype appeared a single time. J is TRBJ2-2 and V is TRBV2, with 11 nucleotides matching TRBD2. The V gene's germline CDR1 is SNHLY and CDR2 FYNNEI. The J segment lost 0 bases and the V segment lost 5 bases, leaving 2 bases of the junction unmatched. This CDR3 comprises 16 residues. CDR3: CASSLTSGTNTGELFF. The CDR3 DNA follows: TGTGCCAGCAGTCTGACTAGCGGGACGAACACCGGGGAGCTGTTTTTT.

This clonotype came up many times. The rearrangement joins TRBV12-5 to TRBJ2-7, with a tentative D call TRBD1 (8 bases). This CDR3 spans 15 amino acids. Germline V lookup: CDR1 LGHNT, CDR2 FRNRAP. V was shortened by 2 bases and J by 2 bases, with 13 bases between the two germline ends. CDR3 DNA sequence: TGTGCTAGTGGTTTGTTTACAGGGGGGGCCTACGAGCAGTACTTC. Its protein product is CASGLFTGGAYEQYF.

This clonotype was detected ten times or more. The CDR3 reads CASSNGSREWGQETQYF. The CDR3 nucleotides read TGTGCCAGCAGCAACGGCAGTCGGGAGTGGGGGCAAGAGACCCAGTACTTC. The chain has TRBV7-2 and TRBJ2-5, with D possibly matching TRBD2 (6 bases). This CDR3 is built from 17 residues. The V end lost 5 bases, the J end lost 2 bases, and 21 bases lay between the germline ends. CDR1 and CDR2 (germline): SGHTA, FQGNSA.

This clonotype was detected only a few times. This chain joins TRBV12-5 and TRBJ2-3; D ambiguous. This CDR3 contains 12 residues. V dropped 8 bases and J dropped 5 bases, with 11 bases sitting between them. Germline CDR1 is LGHNT and CDR2 is FRNRAP. The DNA of the CDR3 is TGTGCTAGTATGGCTTTAGGAGATACGCAGTATTTT. This encodes CASMALGDTQYF.

This clonotype was recorded many times. V usage is TRBV7-2 and J usage is TRBJ1-2; the D gene is possibly TRBD1 (6 bases). The V gene's germline CDR1 is SGHTA and CDR2 FQGNSA. CDR3 length: 17 residues. The germline V and J ends were trimmed by 4 bases and 5 bases, with 23 bases remaining between them. The CDR3 loop reads CASSSVASGGRGYGYTF. The CDR3 nucleotides are TGTGCCAGCAGCTCAGTTGCCTCGGGGGGGCGAGGGTATGGCTACACCTTC.

This clonotype was found many times. The rearrangement joins TRBV7-2 to TRBJ2-1, with TRBD1 as a possible D gene (5 bases). The CDR3 is 14 residues long. V was trimmed by 1 base and J by 4 bases, leaving 8 bases between them. The germline V gene has CDR1 SGHTA and CDR2 FQGNSA. The CDR3 loop reads CASSLGQLYNEQFF. The CDR3 coding sequence is TGTGCCAGCAGCTTAGGACAGTTATACAATGAGCAGTTCTTC.

There are a few counts of this clonotype. The chain uses TRBV6-6 and TRBJ1-5, with D possibly TRBD1 on 6 matching bases. Trimming removed 5 bases at V and 4 bases at J, with 18 bases between. The CDR3 is made up of 16 amino acids. Looked up from germline, CDR1 is MNHNY and CDR2 is SVGAGI (reference sequence). CDR3 sequence: CASSISQTGRNQPQHF. CDR3 in DNA: TGTGCCAGCAGTATTTCCCAGACAGGCCGAAATCAGCCCCAGCATTTT.

Written as DNA, the CDR3 is TGTGCCAGCAGCGAACTTCAGGGGAAAGGGACTGAAGCTTTCTTT. This translates into CASSELQGKGTEAFF. The chain uses TRBV5-4 and TRBJ1-1; the D gene is possibly TRBD1 (6 bases). The germline V gene has CDR1 SGHNT and CDR2 YYREEE (reference sequence). The CDR3 is made up of 15 amino acids. Trimming pared 4 bases from V and 5 bases from J, leaving 18 bases between. Based on the CDR3 plus reference TRBV5-4 and TRBJ1-1, the full variable domain is ETGVTQSPTHLIKTRGQQVTLRCSSQSGHNTVSWYQQALGQGPQFIFQYYREEENGRGNFPPRFSGLQFPNYSSELNVNALELDDSALYLCASSELQGKGTEAFFGQGTRLTVV.

This clonotype showed up many times. The rearrangement joins TRBV4-1 to TRBJ2-7; D not resolved. Trimming stripped 0 bases from V and 2 bases from J, with 5 bases between. The CDR3 spans 13 residues. Germline CDR1 MGHRA, CDR2 YSYEKL. DNA for the CDR3: TGCGCCAGCAGCCAAGAACTCGCCTACGAGCAGTACTTC. Translated, it gives CASSQELAYEQYF.

This clonotype showed up just a few times. The chain links TRBV27 to TRBJ2-1; TRBD2 is a possible D gene (6 bases). CDR1 and CDR2 (germline): MNHEY, SMNVEV (reference sequence). The CDR3 totals 16 residues. The germline V and J ends were trimmed by 8 bases and 8 bases, with 25 bases remaining between them. CDR3 DNA sequence: TGTGCCAGCGGGTATACTAGCAGCTCGGGATTAGATGAGCAGTTCTTC. Translation gives CASGYTSSSGLDEQFF.

On this clonotype itself: A much larger clone lies one base from this, so it may be a read error. The chain links TRBV20-1 to TRBJ1-5, with 7 bases fitting TRBD1. The CDR3 contains 13 residues. V trimming: 5 bases; J trimming: 5 bases; junction bases outside the gene matches: 6. CDR1 DFQATT and CDR2 SNEGSKA come from the germline V gene (reference sequence). Written as DNA, the CDR3 is TGCAGTGCTTTTCCAGGGGGGCATCAGCCCCAGCATTTT. This gives the protein CSAFPGGHQPQHF.

There are a few counts of this clonotype. This sequence joins TRBV7-9 and TRBJ1-5; D gene uncertain. V dropped 5 bases and J dropped 5 bases, with 10 bases sitting between them. In germline, CDR1 is SEHNR, CDR2 FQNEAQ (reference sequence). This CDR3 is built from 13 residues. CDR3 in amino acids: CASSMDRDQPQHF. In nucleotides, the CDR3 is TGTGCCAGCAGCATGGACCGCGATCAGCCCCAGCATTTT.

This clonotype has a count of ten or more. This rearrangement joins TRBV6-5 to TRBJ2-7; 8 positions match TRBD2. The V and J ends lost 0 bases and 0 bases, in that order; junction bases with no gene match: 10. In germline, CDR1 is MNHEY, CDR2 SVGAGI. The CDR3 is 18 amino acids. The CDR3 region is CASSYSALTSAPSYEQYF. CDR3 nucleotide sequence: TGTGCCAGCAGTTACTCGGCCCTGACTAGCGCACCCTCCTACGAGCAGTACTTC.

The chain has TRBV7-9 and TRBJ2-2, with D possibly matching TRBD1 (6 bases). The germline CDR1 and CDR2 sequences are SEHNR and FQNEAQ (reference sequence). The germline V and J ends were trimmed by 3 bases and 8 bases, with 10 bases remaining between them. The CDR3 contains 13 residues. The CDR3 protein is CASSFPGTGELFF. The CDR3 DNA reads as TGTGCCAGCAGCTTTCCCGGGACAGGGGAGCTGTTTTTT.

In this sample, this clonotype turned up a few times. This chain uses TRBV28 with TRBJ2-1; the match to TRBD2 covers 10 bases. V shed 7 bases and J 6 bases; nucleotides not matched to a gene: 9. Per germline, CDR1 MDHEN and CDR2 SYDVKM. The CDR3 is 15 amino acids. CDR3 residues: CASTVRLAGVNEQFF. CDR3 coding DNA: TGTGCCAGCACCGTCCGGCTAGCGGGAGTCAATGAGCAGTTCTTC.

In its sample, this clonotype was seen a few times. The V call is TRBV5-6, the J call TRBJ1-2; no clear D gene. Germline CDR1 and CDR2: SGHDT and YYEEEE. Trimming took off 4 bases at V and 0 bases at J, with 10 bases between the two ends. The CDR3 contains 14 residues. The CDR3 is CASSPPQANYGYTF. Written as DNA, the CDR3 is TGTGCCAGCAGCCCCCCCCAGGCTAACTATGGCTACACCTTC.

The V call is TRBV27, the J call TRBJ2-7; 8 bases align to TRBD2. Germline CDR1 reads MNHEY; CDR2 reads SMNVEV (reference sequence). The CDR3 has 11 residues. The trim removed 8 bases at V and 7 bases at J, leaving 4 bases unmatched. CDR3 bases: TGTGCCAGCGCCCCGGGGGGGGAGCAGTACTTC. Encoded protein: CASAPGGEQYF.